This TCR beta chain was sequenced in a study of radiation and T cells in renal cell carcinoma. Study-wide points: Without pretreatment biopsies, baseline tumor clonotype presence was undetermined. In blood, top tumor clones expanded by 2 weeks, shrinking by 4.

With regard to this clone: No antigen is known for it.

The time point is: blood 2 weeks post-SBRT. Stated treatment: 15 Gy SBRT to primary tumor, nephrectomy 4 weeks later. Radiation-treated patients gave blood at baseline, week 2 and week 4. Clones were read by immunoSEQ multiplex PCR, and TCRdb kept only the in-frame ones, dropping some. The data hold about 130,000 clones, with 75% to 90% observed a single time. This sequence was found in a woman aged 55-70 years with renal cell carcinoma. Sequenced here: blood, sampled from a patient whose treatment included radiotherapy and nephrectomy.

The CDR3: CATSRTQGARRNEKLFF. The CDR3 DNA follows: TGTGCCACCAGCAGGACCCAGGGGGCGCGGCGTAATGAAAAACTGTTTTTT. The chain combines TRBV15 with TRBJ1-4; 8 bases match TRBD1. CDR3 length: 17 amino acids. Trimming at V came to 3 bases and at J to 4 bases, leaving 10 bases not matched to a gene. CDR1 and CDR2 (germline): LNHNV, YYDKDF (reference sequence).